What follows are 20 T cell receptor beta chains derived from one specimen sequenced in a study of cytomegalovirus exposure and HLA in healthy donors. The protocol was immunoSEQ multiplex PCR, while the TCRdb copy is restricted to in-frame clones and leaves out a portion. This sample has over 200,000 clones, with around 87% found just once. The sample was PBMCs. Receptor source: a woman younger than 35 in good health and CMV-seropositive.

The genes are TRBV4-1 and TRBJ1-3, with TRBD1 identical over 7 bases. The CDR3 consists of 14 residues. Trimming cost V 4 bases and J 4 bases; bases outside gene matches: 4. Looked up from germline, CDR1 is MGHRA and CDR2 is YSYEKL. CDR3: CASSLDRAGNTIYF. For the CDR3, the DNA is TGCGCCAGCAGCCTCGACAGGGCGGGAAACACCATATATTTT.

The chain uses TRBV9 and TRBJ2-2; D not resolved. The CDR3 sequence is 14 residues long. CDR1 SGDLS and CDR2 YYNGEE come from the germline V gene. V lost 0 bases and J lost 8, with 11 bases in between. As DNA, the CDR3 is TGTGCCAGCAGCGTAGACGTAGAGGCGGGGGAGCTGTTTTTT. Residues: CASSVDVEAGELFF.

The chain carries TRBV5-4 and TRBJ2-1, with TRBD1 as a possible D gene (5 bases). The CDR3 sequence is 13 residues long. CDR1 and CDR2 from the germline V gene are SGHNT and YYREEE (reference sequence). V was cut by 4 bases and J by 7 bases, with 12 bases left in between. This chain's CDR3 is CASSIGHGNEQFF. As DNA, the CDR3 is TGTGCCAGCAGCATAGGACACGGGAATGAGCAGTTCTTC.

The chain employs TRBV2 and TRBJ2-1, with 11 bases lining up with TRBD2. Unmatched junction bases numbered 12, after V lost 5 bases and J lost 0 bases. Looked up from germline, CDR1 is SNHLY and CDR2 is FYNNEI. This CDR3 spans 19 amino acids. CDR3 residues: CASSSGLAGIGSSYNEQFF. DNA for the CDR3: TGTGCCAGCAGTTCCGGACTAGCGGGCATAGGGAGCTCCTACAATGAGCAGTTCTTC. Full variable domain (missing parts from reference TRBV2 and TRBJ2-1): EPEVTQTPSHQVTQMGQEVILRCVPISNHLYFYWYRQILGQKVEFLVSFYNNEISEKSEIFDDQFSVERPDGSNFTLKIRSTKLEDSAMYFCASSSGLAGIGSSYNEQFFGPGTRLTVL.

The chain combines TRBV11-2 with TRBJ2-7; 7 nucleotides match TRBD1. The CDR3 consists of 13 residues. CDR1 SGHAT and CDR2 FQNNGV come from the germline V gene. The trim removed 3 bases at V and 4 bases at J, leaving 3 bases unmatched. The CDR3 protein is CASSFGTVYEQYF. CDR3 coding DNA: TGTGCCAGCAGCTTCGGGACAGTGTACGAGCAGTACTTC.

The chain carries TRBV6-1 and TRBJ2-7, with D maybe TRBD2 (5 bases). Trimming pared 6 bases from V and 2 bases from J, leaving 11 bases between. The germline V gene has CDR1 MNHNS and CDR2 SASEGT. This CDR3 is built from 13 residues. DNA of the CDR3: TGTGCCAGCAGAAGGGAGTCCCCCTACGAGCAGTACTTC. Amino acids: CASRRESPYEQYF.

This clone was observed a single time. The chain carries TRBV28 and TRBJ2-2, with D possibly TRBD2 on 6 matching bases. Germline V gene sequence: CDR1 MDHEN, CDR2 SYDVKM. The CDR3 is 15 amino acids. V was clipped by 2 bases and J by 2 bases, with 9 bases between them. The DNA for the CDR3 is TGTGCCAGCAGTTTAGGCGGGGTAAACACCGGGGAGCTGTTTTTT. Translating gives CASSLGGVNTGELFF. Full variable domain (outside the CDR3, taken from reference TRBV28 and TRBJ2-2): DVKVTQSSRYLVKRTGEKVFLECVQDMDHENMFWYRQDPGLGLRLIYFSYDVKMKEKGDIPEGYSVSREKKERFSLILESASTNQTSMYLCASSLGGVNTGELFFGEGSRLTVL.

As DNA, the CDR3 is TGTGCCAGCAGCAAACTCAGGGGGCCGGGAGGCTACACCTTC. Protein: CASSKLRGPGGYTF. The rearrangement links TRBV7-6 to TRBJ1-2; 8 positions match TRBD1. After removal of 5 bases from V and 8 bases from J, the junction contained 10 bases not matched to a gene. The CDR3 contains 14 residues. Germline lookup yields CDR1 SGHVS and CDR2 FNYEAQ.

The genes are TRBV28 and TRBJ2-1; TRBD2 matches 9 bases. Germline CDR1 is MDHEN and CDR2 is SYDVKM. The CDR3 consists of 14 residues. V shed 6 bases and J 5 bases; nucleotides not matched to a gene: 5. As DNA, the CDR3 is TGTGCCAGCAGCAAAGCGGGAGGCAACAATGAGCAGTTCTTC. Residues: CASSKAGGNNEQFF.

This clone is a singleton in its sample. The chain employs TRBV5-4 and TRBJ1-2, with 8 bases fitting TRBD1. The J segment lost 7 bases and the V segment lost 5 bases, leaving 10 bases of the junction unmatched. Germline V gene data show CDR1 as SGHNT and CDR2 as YYREEE (reference sequence). The CDR3 contains 14 residues. The CDR3 DNA sequence: TGTGCCAGCAGTCAACGACAGGGGAGAGGTGGCTACACCTTC. It translates to CASSQRQGRGGYTF.

The chain couples TRBV5-4 to TRBJ2-6; TRBD1 matches 8 bases. V dropped 2 bases and J dropped 0; count of bases not matched to a gene: 7. The CDR3 runs to 18 residues. Germline assignment: CDR1 SGHNT and CDR2 YYREEE (reference sequence). This CDR3 reads CASSLWTGPVSGANVLTF. In DNA form, the CDR3 reads TGTGCCAGCAGCTTATGGACAGGGCCAGTCTCTGGGGCCAACGTCCTGACTTTC.

This chain connects TRBV30 to TRBJ1-4, with 7 bases fitting TRBD1. Germline-derived CDR1 and CDR2 are GTSNPN and SVGIG (reference sequence). Trimming cost V 3 bases and J 6 bases; bases outside gene matches: 10. CDR3 length: 15 residues. The CDR3 is CAWSGHRGMHEKLFF. For the CDR3, the DNA is TGTGCCTGGAGCGGACACAGGGGAATGCATGAAAAACTGTTTTTT.

The genes are TRBV4-1 and TRBJ1-1; 7 bases agree with TRBD1. The CDR3 has 15 amino acids. Germline CDR1 is MGHRA and CDR2 is YSYEKL. V lost 2 bases, J lost 0 bases, and 3 bases stayed unmatched. The CDR3 DNA sequence: TGCGCCAGCAGCCAAACCGGGACAGTGAACACTGAAGCTTTCTTT. Its protein product is CASSQTGTVNTEAFF.

V gene TRBV25-1 combines with J gene TRBJ2-6; 7 bases are a match to TRBD1. This CDR3 has 16 amino acids. The J segment lost 2 bases and the V segment lost 6 bases, leaving 7 bases of the junction unmatched. CDR1 is MGHDK and CDR2 is SYGVNS in the germline V gene. CDR3 in amino acids: CASRDRVSPGANVLTF. The CDR3 region has the DNA TGTGCCAGCAGAGACAGGGTGTCACCTGGGGCCAACGTCCTGACTTTC.

The chain is built from TRBV27 and TRBJ2-7; tentatively, D is TRBD1 (6 bases). CDR3 length equals 15 residues. Germline CDR1 is MNHEY and CDR2 is SMNVEV (reference sequence). Trimming left V 5 bases short and J 2 bases short, with 16 bases between. The CDR3 DNA reads as TGTGCCAGCAGTCATTACTGGACAGACCCCTACGAGCAGTACTTC. Residues: CASSHYWTDPYEQYF.

V and J are TRBV19 and TRBJ1-5; D not certain. The CDR3 is made up of 13 amino acids. Germline CDR1 is LNHDA and CDR2 is SQIVND (reference sequence). The V end lost 7 bases, the J end lost 2 bases, and 9 bases lay between the germline ends. CDR3 residues: CASTRLGNQPQHF. The CDR3 DNA follows: TGTGCCAGTACCAGACTTGGCAATCAGCCCCAGCATTTT.

This chain links TRBV10-1 with TRBJ2-7; 7 nucleotides match TRBD1. V lost 3 bases to trimming and J lost 2 bases; unmatched junction nucleotides: 7. Germline V gene sequence: CDR1 WNHNN, CDR2 SYGVQD (reference sequence). The CDR3 loop spans 15 amino acids. CDR3 DNA sequence: TGCGCCAGCAGTGAACAGGGGCAGAACACCTACGAGCAGTACTTC. Amino acid sequence: CASSEQGQNTYEQYF.

The table lists this clone with a few counts. This chain uses TRBV2 with TRBJ1-4, with TRBD1 as a possible D gene (6 bases). Per the germline V gene, CDR1 is SNHLY and CDR2 is FYNNEI. The CDR3 has 14 residues. Trimming took off 5 bases at V and 7 bases at J, with 14 bases between the two ends. CDR3 in DNA: TGTGCCAGCAGTCCTACAGGGTCAGGTGAAAAACTGTTTTTT. Its protein product is CASSPTGSGEKLFF. The full variable domain, with the rest looked up from reference TRBV2 and TRBJ1-4, is EPEVTQTPSHQVTQMGQEVILRCVPISNHLYFYWYRQILGQKVEFLVSFYNNEISEKSEIFDDQFSVERPDGSNFTLKIRSTKLEDSAMYFCASSPTGSGEKLFFGSGTQLSVL.

Only one count was recorded for this clone. V and J are TRBV7-9 and TRBJ2-1, with 9 bases that match TRBD2. Germline lookup yields CDR1 SEHNR and CDR2 FQNEAQ (reference sequence). This CDR3 spans 18 amino acids. Unmatched junction bases numbered 15, after V lost 3 bases and J lost 6 bases. The CDR3 DNA is TGTGCCAGCAGCTTTCCGGTAGCGGGAGTCGAGGGGTTCAATGAGCAGTTCTTC. Translation gives CASSFPVAGVEGFNEQFF.

This rearrangement joins TRBV25-1 to TRBJ2-3; perhaps TRBD1 as D (5 bases). The CDR3 has 16 amino acids. The ends were cut back, 4 bases at V and 0 bases at J, with 14 bases in the middle. Germline V lookup: CDR1 MGHDK, CDR2 SYGVNS. The DNA for the CDR3 is TGTGCCAGCAGTGTACAGGTTGAGGTTAGCACAGATACGCAGTATTTT. This sequence encodes CASSVQVEVSTDTQYF.